This paragraph reports one T cell receptor (beta chain). The antigen is not known. This record comes from a study of cytomegalovirus exposure and HLA in healthy donors. PCR was performed using 60 Vbeta and 13 Jbeta primers. Here immunoSEQ multiplex PCR was the method, and the copy in TCRdb shows in-frame clones only, minus some. The sample totals 200,000 to 250,000 clones. CDR3 length equals 13 residues. Germline loops: CDR1 SGHRS, CDR2 YFSETQ. V gave up 4 bases and J gave up 3 bases, with 9 bases separating them. Overall study findings and caveats: Most CMV-associated TCR beta chains appeared HLA-restricted in a later analysis. For most TCR sequences rarity was the rule, although some public TCRs occurred in many donors. Cytomegalovirus status was reportedly diagnosed by the classifier with high sensitivity and specificity.

The clonotype originates from a woman in her twenties or thirties in good health and CMV-seropositive. The sample was PBMCs. V is TRBV5-1 and J is TRBJ2-3; D possibly corresponds to TRBD1 (6 bases). DNA of the CDR3: TGCGCCAGCAGCGACCAGGGGACAGATACGCAGTATTTT. It is translated as CASSDQGTDTQYF.